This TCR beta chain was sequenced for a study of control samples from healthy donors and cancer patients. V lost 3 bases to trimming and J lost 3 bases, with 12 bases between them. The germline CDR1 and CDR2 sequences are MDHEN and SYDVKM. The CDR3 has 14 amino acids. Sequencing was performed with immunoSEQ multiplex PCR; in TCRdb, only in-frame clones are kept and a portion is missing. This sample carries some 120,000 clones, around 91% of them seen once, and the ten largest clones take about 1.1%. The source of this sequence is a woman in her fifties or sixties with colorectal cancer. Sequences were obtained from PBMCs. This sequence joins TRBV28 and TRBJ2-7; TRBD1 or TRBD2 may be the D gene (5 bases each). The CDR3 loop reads CASSLRGAGYEQYF. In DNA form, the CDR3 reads TGTGCCAGCAGTTTGCGAGGGGCAGGCTACGAGCAGTACTTC. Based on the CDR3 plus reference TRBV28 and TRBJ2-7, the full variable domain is DVKVTQSSRYLVKRTGEKVFLECVQDMDHENMFWYRQDPGLGLRLIYFSYDVKMKEKGDIPEGYSVSREKKERFSLILESASTNQTSMYLCASSLRGAGYEQYFGPGTRLTVT.